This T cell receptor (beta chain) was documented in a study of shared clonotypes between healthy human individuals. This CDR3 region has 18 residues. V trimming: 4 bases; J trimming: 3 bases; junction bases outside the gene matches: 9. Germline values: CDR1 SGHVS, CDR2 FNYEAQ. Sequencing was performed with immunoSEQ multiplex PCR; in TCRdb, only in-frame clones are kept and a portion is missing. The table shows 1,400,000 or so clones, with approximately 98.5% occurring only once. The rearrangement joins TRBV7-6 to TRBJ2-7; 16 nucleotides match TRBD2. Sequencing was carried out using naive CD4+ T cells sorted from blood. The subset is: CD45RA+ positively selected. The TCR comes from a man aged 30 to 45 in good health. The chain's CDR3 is CASSSGPGLAGGFYEQYF. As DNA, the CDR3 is TGTGCCAGCAGCTCGGGACCGGGACTAGCGGGAGGGTTCTACGAGCAGTACTTC.